A single sample is the source of the 9 T cell receptor beta chains below, sequenced in a study of regulatory T cells in long-lasting Graves disease (dated by TCRdb to the early 2020s). Libraries were constructed by multiplex PCR. The instrument given in TCRdb is Illumina HiSeq 4000. CDR3 regions were amplified by Arm-PCR with iRepertoire HTBI primers to construct TCR beta libraries. TCRdb reran the public reads through fastp at Q25 and MiXCR, keeping productive beta chains. Identical CDR3 protein sequences are pooled into one entry, listed with their most common genes and DNA. This sample gives 400,000 to 500,000 distinct CDR3 sequences in total; around 21% of them show up just once. The ten largest clones capture 6.5% to 10% of the sample. The time point label here, explained by the study, means: persistent/refractory GD, antithyroid drugs over 5 years with positive TRAb. For both TCR sequencing and RNA sequencing, RNA was extracted from PBMCs using TRIzol.

The sequences come from peripheral blood mononuclear cells (PBMCs), collected when the disease was refractory, from a patient treated with antithyroid drugs. The receptors originated from a female donor with Graves disease.

The chain is built from TRBV7-2 and TRBJ2-3; D remains ambiguous. Germline CDR1 reads SGHTA; CDR2 reads FQGNSA. The V gene lost 2 bases and the J gene lost 5 bases, with 11 bases spanning the gap. This CDR3 contains 14 residues. CDR3 in amino acids: CASSLPGWEDTQYF. CDR3 bases: TGTGCCAGCAGCTTACCGGGTTGGGAAGATACGCAGTATTTT.

A note on this clonotype: With a much larger clone just one base away, this may be a read error. V usage is TRBV29-1 and J usage is TRBJ1-1; 8 bases align to TRBD1. Germline CDR1 and CDR2: SQVTM and ANQGSEA. The CDR3 loop spans 14 amino acids. The V and J ends lost 7 bases and 6 bases, in that order; junction bases with no gene match: 13. In nucleotides, the CDR3 is TGCAGCGGCCCGACAGGGGAGACGGGCGCTGAAGCTTTCTTT. Translated: CSGPTGETGAEAFF. The whole variable domain, filled in from reference TRBV29-1 and TRBJ1-1, reads SAVISQKPSRDICQRGTSLTIQCQVDSQVTMMFWYRQQPGQSLTLIATANQGSEATYESGFVIDKFPISRPNLTFSTLTVSNMSPEDSSIYLCSGPTGETGAEAFFGQGTRLTVV.

This clonotype was detected ten times or more. The rearrangement uses TRBV5-6 and TRBJ2-5; D call uncertain. Germline lookup yields CDR1 SGHDT and CDR2 YYEEEE. The CDR3 contains 15 residues. Trimming cost V 6 bases and J 7 bases, with 22 bases left between them. The CDR3 DNA follows: TGTGCCAGCAACCAGAGGATCGAATCAAGAGTGACCCAGTACTTC. Translating gives CASNQRIESRVTQYF. Full variable domain (remainder filled in from reference TRBV5-6 and TRBJ2-5): DAGVTQSPTHLIKTRGQQVTLRCSPKSGHDTVSWYQQALGQGPQFIFQYYEEEERQRGNFPDRFSGHQFPNYSSELNVNALLLGDSALYLCASNQRIESRVTQYFGPGTRLLVL.

The gene calls are TRBV7-9 and TRBJ2-2, with D perhaps matching TRBD2 (6 bases). Trimming took off 4 bases at V and 9 bases at J, with 15 bases between the two ends. The V gene's germline CDR1 is SEHNR and CDR2 FQNEAQ (reference sequence). CDR3 length: 14 residues. The CDR3 loop is CASSSSGSKWELFF. CDR3 coding DNA: TGTGCCAGCAGCTCTTCCGGGAGCAAGTGGGAGCTGTTTTTT.

This clonotype was seen at least ten times. This chain uses TRBV10-3 with TRBJ1-2; a weak D match, TRBD1 (6 bases). V lost 2 bases and J lost 8, with 15 bases in between. Germline CDR1 ENHRY, CDR2 SYGVKD. This CDR3 region has 14 residues. CDR3 region: CAISEKDSLWGYTF. The CDR3 DNA is TGTGCCATCAGTGAGAAGGACAGCCTCTGGGGCTACACCTTC.

The CDR3 protein is CAWSPGVGYTF. CDR3 DNA sequence: TGTGCCTGGAGTCCAGGGGTTGGCTACACCTTC. The chain is built from TRBV30 and TRBJ1-2, with a possible D match to TRBD1 (6 bases). This CDR3 is 11 amino acids long. CDR1 GTSNPN and CDR2 SVGIG come from the germline V gene (reference sequence). Deletions cut 2 bases from V and 7 bases from J, with 8 bases between.

Many counts were recorded for this clonotype. The chain employs TRBV28 and TRBJ2-7, with 11 bases identical to TRBD2. Per the germline V gene, CDR1 is MDHEN and CDR2 is SYDVKM. The CDR3 sequence is 14 residues long. The junction had 5 bases not matched to a gene; V was cut back by 6 bases and J by 4 bases. This chain's CDR3 is CASRLSGRAYEQYF. For the CDR3, the DNA is TGTGCCAGCAGGCTTAGCGGGAGGGCATACGAGCAGTACTTC.

This clonotype was seen more than once but under ten times. The CDR3 DNA sequence: TGCAGTGCATTGGGAGCGGATTCCAAAAACATTCAGTACTTC. As protein: CSALGADSKNIQYF. This chain uses TRBV20-1 with TRBJ2-4, with D tentatively TRBD2 (5 bases). The CDR3 contains 14 residues. Trimming took off 6 bases at V and 2 bases at J, with 14 bases between the two ends. Germline V CDR1 and CDR2: DFQATT, SNEGSKA (reference sequence).

This clonotype has only a few counts. This chain uses TRBV5-1 with TRBJ2-7, with 12 bases matching TRBD1. There are 15 residues in the CDR3. The V segment lost 2 bases and the J segment 5 bases; nucleotides outside the gene matches: 5. The V gene's germline CDR1 is SGHRS and CDR2 YFSETQ. The CDR3 sequence: CASSFGGTGGHEQYF. The CDR3 nucleotides are TGCGCCAGCAGCTTCGGGGGGACAGGGGGCCACGAGCAGTACTTC.